The 21 T cell receptor beta chains listed next were all sequenced from one sample in a study of shared clonotypes between healthy human individuals. This table comes from immunoSEQ multiplex PCR, and its TCRdb copy is limited to in-frame clones, with some not included. The sample records around 2.5 million clones, 80% to 95% being singletons. The sequenced material came from naive CD4+ T cells from PBMCs. Subset denoted: CD45RA+ positively selected. The receptor source for this set is a young man in good health. Some clones in this sample may be carry-over from other donors' samples.

This chain links TRBV6-7 with TRBJ2-1; D gene uncertain. TRBV6-7 is known as an ORF, though its function is uncertain. Trimming cost V 4 bases and J 2 bases, with 12 bases left between them. The CDR3 spans 15 residues. The CDR3 loop is CASSWTPITYNEQFF. In DNA form, the CDR3 reads TGTGCCAGCAGTTGGACCCCAATAACCTACAATGAGCAGTTCTTC.

The chain carries TRBV28 and TRBJ1-4; D might be TRBD1 (5 bases). Trimming shortened V by 9 bases and J by 8 bases, and 19 bases separated the two germline ends. The V gene's germline CDR1 is MDHEN and CDR2 SYDVKM. There are 14 residues in the CDR3. The DNA for the CDR3 is TGTGCCAGTGCCGGGGGAACCGTCGGAGAAAAACTGTTTTTT. Amino acid sequence: CASAGGTVGEKLFF.

The rearrangement joins TRBV30 to TRBJ2-7, with D unresolved. Trimming took 2 bases from V and 3 from J, leaving 8 bases between them. Germline CDR1 reads GTSNPN; CDR2 reads SVGIG (reference sequence). The length of the CDR3 is 12 residues. DNA of the CDR3: TGTGCCTGGAGTCCTGGTTTCTACGAGCAGTACTTC. This gives the protein CAWSPGFYEQYF.

The genes are TRBV4-1 and TRBJ1-2; no reliable D call. The CDR3 runs 15 residues. V dropped 0 bases and J dropped 7 bases, with 15 bases sitting between them. Germline V gene lookup returns CDR1 MGHRA and CDR2 YSYEKL. The CDR3 sequence is CASSQDFTGFGGYTF. CDR3 DNA sequence: TGCGCCAGCAGCCAAGATTTCACGGGTTTCGGTGGCTACACCTTC.

This chain uses TRBV30 with TRBJ1-2; 7 bases align to TRBD1. V gave up 4 bases and J gave up 4 bases; unmatched junction bases: 15. This CDR3 contains 16 residues. Per germline, CDR1 GTSNPN and CDR2 SVGIG (reference sequence). For the CDR3, the DNA is TGTGCCTGGATTCCCCCAGGGGGGTGGGGCATCTATGGCTACACCTTC. It yields the protein CAWIPPGGWGIYGYTF.

This clone was seen once. The chain has TRBV30 and TRBJ2-2; TRBD1 aligns across 8 bases. Germline values: CDR1 GTSNPN, CDR2 SVGIG (reference sequence). The CDR3 loop spans 13 amino acids. J gave up 6 bases and V 2 bases, and 2 bases lay outside the gene matches. CDR3 region: CAWSLQGAGELFF. In nucleotides, the CDR3 is TGTGCCTGGAGTTTACAGGGGGCCGGGGAGCTGTTTTTT.

J is TRBJ2-7 and V is TRBV2; D tentatively reads TRBD1 or TRBD2 (5 bases each). V lost 6 bases and J 4 bases, leaving 13 bases between the germline ends. There are 13 residues in the CDR3. From germline, CDR1 is SNHLY and CDR2 FYNNEI. CDR3 nucleotide sequence: TGTGCCAGCAGCCCAAACGAGGGGTACGAGCAGTACTTC. Its translation is CASSPNEGYEQYF.

The chain joins TRBV27 to TRBJ2-7; D is ambiguous. Germline CDR1 is MNHEY and CDR2 is SMNVEV (reference sequence). V dropped 4 bases and J dropped 3 bases, with 16 bases sitting between them. The length of the CDR3 is 15 residues. CDR3 amino acids: CASSSPGQAHYEQYF. The CDR3 bases are TGTGCCAGCAGTTCACCGGGCCAGGCCCACTACGAGCAGTACTTC.

Here the CDR3 reads CASIRRTYLATNEKLFF. In DNA, the CDR3 is TGTGCCAGCATCCGGAGAACTTATCTCGCAACTAATGAAAAACTGTTTTTT. This chain links TRBV28 with TRBJ1-4; D not certain. V lost 7 bases, J lost 0 bases, and 18 bases lay in between. The CDR3 consists of 17 residues. CDR1 is MDHEN, CDR2 SYDVKM, per germline.

The chain recombines TRBV18 with TRBJ1-6; TRBD1 matches at 7 bases. This CDR3 spans 15 amino acids. Per the germline V gene, CDR1 is KGHSH and CDR2 is LQKENI. Trimming cost V 4 bases and J 7 bases; bases outside gene matches: 7. As DNA, the CDR3 is TGTGCCAGCTCACGAGGGACAGATTTCAATTCACCCCTCCACTTT. The encoded protein is CASSRGTDFNSPLHF.

This chain connects TRBV9 to TRBJ1-2, with D tentatively TRBD1 (5 bases). V dropped 3 bases and J dropped 7 bases, with 22 bases sitting between them. CDR3 length equals 16 residues. The germline V gene has CDR1 SGDLS and CDR2 YYNGEE. The CDR3 sequence: CASSDGGPPTRTGYTF. The CDR3 region has the DNA TGTGCCAGCAGCGACGGGGGACCCCCGACAAGGACTGGCTACACCTTC. The variable domain in full, with the rest retrieved from reference TRBV9 and TRBJ1-2, is DSGVTQTPKHLITATGQRVTLRCSPRSGDLSVYWYQQSLDQGLQFLIQYYNGEERAKGNILERFSAQQFPDLHSELNLSSLELGDSALYFCASSDGGPPTRTGYTFGSGTRLTVV.

The chain combines TRBV21-1 with TRBJ2-5; the D call TRBD1 from the table was never checked on the DNA. TRBV21-1 is classified as a pseudogene. The CDR3 sequence is 16 residues long. The CDR3 is CASSKAWQAIQETQYF. CDR3 DNA: TGTGCCAGCAGCAAAGCGTGGCAGGCGATACAAGAGACCCAGTACTTC.

The chain couples TRBV10-3 to TRBJ2-7; D unresolved. There are 15 residues in the CDR3. Germline V gives CDR1 ENHRY, CDR2 SYGVKD. The germline V and J ends were trimmed by 0 bases and 4 bases, with 13 bases remaining between them. In DNA form, the CDR3 reads TGTGCCATCAGTGAGTCATCATCCCATCCGTACGAGCAGTACTTC. It specifies CAISESSSHPYEQYF.

The rearrangement links TRBV5-1 to TRBJ1-4; D is possibly TRBD1 (5 bases). Germline lookup yields CDR1 SGHRS and CDR2 YFSETQ. This CDR3 is 16 amino acids long. Trimming took 1 base from V and 6 from J, leaving 16 bases between them. Here the CDR3 reads CASSLWGMVEDEKLFF. CDR3 nucleotide sequence: TGCGCCAGCAGCTTGTGGGGGATGGTTGAGGATGAAAAACTGTTTTTT.

V gene TRBV28 combines with J gene TRBJ1-2; no clear D. CDR1 and CDR2 (germline): MDHEN, SYDVKM. This CDR3 has 17 amino acids. Trimming removed 6 bases at V and 8 bases at J, with 28 bases between. The CDR3 region is CASRAPGARPSEMGYTF. The CDR3 DNA is TGTGCCAGCAGGGCTCCGGGAGCCAGACCAAGTGAAATGGGCTACACCTTC.

The chain uses TRBV28 and TRBJ1-5; D is unresolved. The V end was cut by 6 bases, the J end by 0 bases, with 15 bases between. CDR3 length: 16 amino acids. CDR1 and CDR2 (germline): MDHEN, SYDVKM. The chain's CDR3 is CASSPQDGLSNQPQHF. CDR3 sequence (DNA): TGTGCCAGCAGCCCTCAGGACGGTCTTAGCAATCAGCCCCAGCATTTT.

The chain carries TRBV2 and TRBJ1-5, with 7 bases aligning to TRBD1. This CDR3 is 13 amino acids long. J was trimmed by 6 bases and V by 8 bases; bases with no gene match: 7. The germline gives CDR1 SNHLY, CDR2 FYNNEI. CDR3 region: CASGQAQSQPQHF. In DNA form, the CDR3 reads TGTGCCAGCGGACAGGCGCAGAGTCAGCCCCAGCATTTT.

CDR3 amino acids: CASSLFWDREKLFF. The CDR3 region has the DNA TGTGCCAGCAGTTTATTCTGGGACCGGGAAAAACTGTTTTTT. The chain links TRBV28 to TRBJ1-4, with TRBD1 as a possible D gene (5 bases). Germline CDR1 MDHEN, CDR2 SYDVKM. The CDR3 runs 14 residues. The V and J ends lost 1 base and 8 bases respectively, with 11 bases between them. Filled out from reference TRBV28 and TRBJ1-4, the complete variable domain reads DVKVTQSSRYLVKRTGEKVFLECVQDMDHENMFWYRQDPGLGLRLIYFSYDVKMKEKGDIPEGYSVSREKKERFSLILESASTNQTSMYLCASSLFWDREKLFFGSGTQLSVL.

The chain links TRBV19 to TRBJ2-5; TRBD1 is a possible D gene (7 bases). The CDR3 is 16 residues long. Germline V CDR1 and CDR2: LNHDA, SQIVND (reference sequence). V shed 6 bases and J shed 1 base, with 18 bases lying between them. CDR3 in amino acids: CASSQGGWGIQETQYF. For the CDR3, the DNA is TGTGCCAGTAGCCAGGGGGGATGGGGGATCCAAGAGACCCAGTACTTC.

This sequence joins TRBV6-5 and TRBJ2-7; tentative D call: TRBD2 (6 bases). Trimming cost V 8 bases and J 5 bases, with 19 bases left between them. The CDR3 consists of 14 residues. Germline assignment: CDR1 MNHEY and CDR2 SVGAGI. This CDR3 is CASRDLGGRNEQYF. The DNA for the CDR3 is TGTGCCAGCCGCGACTTGGGGGGAAGGAACGAGCAGTACTTC.

This sequence joins TRBV6-6 and TRBJ1-5, with D unresolved. This CDR3 is 16 amino acids long. V lost 0 bases and J lost 3, with 12 bases in between. Germline assignment: CDR1 MNHNY and CDR2 SVGAGI (reference sequence). The DNA of the CDR3 is TGTGCCAGCAGTTACTCTATAGACCCGTACAATCAGCCCCAGCATTTT. It specifies CASSYSIDPYNQPQHF.